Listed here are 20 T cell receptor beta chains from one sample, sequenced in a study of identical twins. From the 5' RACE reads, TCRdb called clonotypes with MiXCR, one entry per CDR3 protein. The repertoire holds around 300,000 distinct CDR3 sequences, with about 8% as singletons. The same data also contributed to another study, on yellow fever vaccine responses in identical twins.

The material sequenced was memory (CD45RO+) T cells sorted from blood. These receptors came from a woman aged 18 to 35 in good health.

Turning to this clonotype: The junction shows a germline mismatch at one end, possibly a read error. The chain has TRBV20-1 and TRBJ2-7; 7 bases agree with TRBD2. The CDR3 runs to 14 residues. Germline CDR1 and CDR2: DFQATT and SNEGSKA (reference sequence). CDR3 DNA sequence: TGCAGTGCTAGGACGATATCTAGCGGCTACGGGCAGTACTTC. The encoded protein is CSARTISSGYGQYF.

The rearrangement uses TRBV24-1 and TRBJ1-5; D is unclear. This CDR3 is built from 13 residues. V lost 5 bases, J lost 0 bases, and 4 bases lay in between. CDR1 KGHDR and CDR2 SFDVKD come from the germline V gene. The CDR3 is CATSGDSNQPQHF. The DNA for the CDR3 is TGTGCCACCAGTGGGGATAGCAATCAGCCCCAGCATTTT.

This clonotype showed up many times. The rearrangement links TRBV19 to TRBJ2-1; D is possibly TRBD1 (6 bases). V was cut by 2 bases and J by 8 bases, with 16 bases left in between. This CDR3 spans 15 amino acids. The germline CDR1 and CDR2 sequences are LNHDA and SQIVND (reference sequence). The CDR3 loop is CASSIRDTAWDEQFF. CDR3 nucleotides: TGTGCCAGTAGTATAAGGGACACGGCTTGGGATGAGCAGTTCTTC.

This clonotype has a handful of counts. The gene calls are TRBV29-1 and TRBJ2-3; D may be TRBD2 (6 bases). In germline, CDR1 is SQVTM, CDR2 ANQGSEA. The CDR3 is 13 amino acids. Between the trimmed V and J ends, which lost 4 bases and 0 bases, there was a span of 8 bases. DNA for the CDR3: TGCAGCGTTGCGGGAGCTAGCACAGATACGCAGTATTTT. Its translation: CSVAGASTDTQYF.

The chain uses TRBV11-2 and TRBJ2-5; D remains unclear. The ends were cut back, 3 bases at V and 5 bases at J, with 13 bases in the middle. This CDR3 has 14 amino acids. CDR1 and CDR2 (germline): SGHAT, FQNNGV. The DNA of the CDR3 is TGTGCCAGCAGCTTTTCCGGCTCCGGGGAGACCCAGTACTTC. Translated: CASSFSGSGETQYF.

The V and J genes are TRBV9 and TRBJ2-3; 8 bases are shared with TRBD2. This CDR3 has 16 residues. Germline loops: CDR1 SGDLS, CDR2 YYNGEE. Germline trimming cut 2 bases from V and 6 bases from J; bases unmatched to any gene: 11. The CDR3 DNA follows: TGTGCCAGCAGCGTTACTCCGAGACTAGCGACCGATACGCAGTATTTT. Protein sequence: CASSVTPRLATDTQYF.

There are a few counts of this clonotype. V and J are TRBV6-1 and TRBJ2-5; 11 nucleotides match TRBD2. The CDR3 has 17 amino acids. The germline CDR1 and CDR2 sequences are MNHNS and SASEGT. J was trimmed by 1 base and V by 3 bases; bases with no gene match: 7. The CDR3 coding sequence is TGTGCCAGCAGTGACAGCGAGGGACTAGCGGCCCAAGAGACCCAGTACTTC. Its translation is CASSDSEGLAAQETQYF.

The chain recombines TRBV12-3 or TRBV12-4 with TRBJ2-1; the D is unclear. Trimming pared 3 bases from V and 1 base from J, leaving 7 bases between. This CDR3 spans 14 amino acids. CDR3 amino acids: CASSFGISYNEQFF. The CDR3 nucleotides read TGTGCCAGCAGTTTTGGGATTTCCTACAATGAGCAGTTCTTC.

This chain's CDR3 is CATSDSGTGVRNEQFF. The CDR3 coding sequence is TGTGCCACCAGTGACTCCGGGACAGGGGTTCGCAATGAGCAGTTCTTC. J is TRBJ2-1 and V is TRBV24-1, with 10 bases aligning to TRBD1. The CDR3 is 16 residues long. The germline V gene encodes CDR1 KGHDR and CDR2 SFDVKD. V was pared by 4 bases and J by 6 bases, with 8 bases of the junction left unmatched.

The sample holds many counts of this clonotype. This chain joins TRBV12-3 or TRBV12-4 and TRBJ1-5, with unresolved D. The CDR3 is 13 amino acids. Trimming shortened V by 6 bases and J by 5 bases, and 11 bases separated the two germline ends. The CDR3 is CASRRASHQPQHF. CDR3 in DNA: TGTGCCAGCAGGCGGGCCAGCCATCAGCCCCAGCATTTT.

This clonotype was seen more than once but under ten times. The CDR3 DNA sequence: TGTGCCAGCAGTTTATTAGAACAGCCCCAGCATTTT. Protein sequence: CASSLLEQPQHF. The chain has TRBV28 and TRBJ1-5, with D unresolved. The CDR3 runs to 12 residues. Between the trimmed V and J ends, which lost 1 base and 7 bases, there was a span of 5 bases. The germline V gene encodes CDR1 MDHEN and CDR2 SYDVKM. Supplemented by reference TRBV28 and TRBJ1-5, the full variable domain reads DVKVTQSSRYLVKRTGEKVFLECVQDMDHENMFWYRQDPGLGLRLIYFSYDVKMKEKGDIPEGYSVSREKKERFSLILESASTNQTSMYLCASSLLEQPQHFGDGTRLSIL.

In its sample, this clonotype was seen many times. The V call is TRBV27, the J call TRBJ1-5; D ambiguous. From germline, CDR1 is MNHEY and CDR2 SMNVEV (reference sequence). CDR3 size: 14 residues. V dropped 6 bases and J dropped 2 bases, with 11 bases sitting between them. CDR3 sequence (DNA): TGTGCCAGCAGAAGAACAGATCGCAATCAGCCCCAGCATTTT. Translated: CASRRTDRNQPQHF.

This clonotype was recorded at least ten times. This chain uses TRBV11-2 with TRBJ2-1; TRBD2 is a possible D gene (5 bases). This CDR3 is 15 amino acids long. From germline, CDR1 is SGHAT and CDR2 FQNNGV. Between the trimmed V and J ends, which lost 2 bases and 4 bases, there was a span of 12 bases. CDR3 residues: CASSLSSLQYNEQFF. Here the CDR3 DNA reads TGTGCCAGCAGCTTATCTAGCCTACAATACAATGAGCAGTTCTTC.

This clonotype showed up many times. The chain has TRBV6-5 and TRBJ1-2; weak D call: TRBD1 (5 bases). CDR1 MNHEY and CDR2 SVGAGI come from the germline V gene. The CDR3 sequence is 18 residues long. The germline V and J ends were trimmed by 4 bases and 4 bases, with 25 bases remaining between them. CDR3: CASSWRVDDSTRSYGYTF. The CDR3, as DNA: TGTGCCAGCAGTTGGCGCGTCGACGACAGTACACGTAGCTATGGCTACACCTTC.

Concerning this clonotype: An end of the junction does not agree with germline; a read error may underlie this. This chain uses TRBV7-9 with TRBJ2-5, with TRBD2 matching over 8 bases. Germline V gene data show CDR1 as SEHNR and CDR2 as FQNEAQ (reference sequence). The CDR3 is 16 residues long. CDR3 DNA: TGTGCCAGCAGATTAGCGCGGGGGGCTCGAGAAGAGACCCAGTACTTC. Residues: CASRLARGAREETQYF.

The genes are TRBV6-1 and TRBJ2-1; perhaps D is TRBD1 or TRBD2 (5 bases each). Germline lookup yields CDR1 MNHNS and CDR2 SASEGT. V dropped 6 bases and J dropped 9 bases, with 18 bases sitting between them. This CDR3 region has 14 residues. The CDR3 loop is CASSPKRGTPEQFF. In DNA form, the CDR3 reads TGTGCCAGCAGCCCCAAGCGAGGGACCCCTGAGCAGTTCTTC.

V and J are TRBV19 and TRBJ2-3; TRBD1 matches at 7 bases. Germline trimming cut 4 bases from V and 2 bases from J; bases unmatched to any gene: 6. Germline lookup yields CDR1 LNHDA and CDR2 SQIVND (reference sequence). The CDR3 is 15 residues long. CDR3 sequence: CASSTRQGLTDTQYF. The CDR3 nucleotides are TGTGCCAGTAGTACTAGACAGGGCCTCACAGATACGCAGTATTTT.

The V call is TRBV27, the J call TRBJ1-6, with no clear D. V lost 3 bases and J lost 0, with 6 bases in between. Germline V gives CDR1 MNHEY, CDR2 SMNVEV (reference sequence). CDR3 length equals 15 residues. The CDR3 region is CASSLWGSYNSPLHF. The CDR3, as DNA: TGTGCCAGCAGTTTGTGGGGCTCCTATAATTCACCCCTCCACTTT.

The chain's CDR3 is CASSSGQGQASSGANVLTF. For the CDR3, the DNA is TGTGCCAGCAGCTCCGGCCAGGGACAGGCCAGCTCTGGGGCCAACGTCCTGACTTTC. The chain is built from TRBV6-1 and TRBJ2-6, with 8 bases fitting TRBD1. Germline V gene lookup returns CDR1 MNHNS and CDR2 SASEGT. CDR3 length: 19 amino acids. The trim removed 6 bases at V and 0 bases at J, leaving 13 bases unmatched.

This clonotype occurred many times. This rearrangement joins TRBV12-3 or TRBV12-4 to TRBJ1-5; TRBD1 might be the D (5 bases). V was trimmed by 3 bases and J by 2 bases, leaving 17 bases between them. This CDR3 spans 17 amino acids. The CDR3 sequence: CASSLDVAGMRNQPQHF. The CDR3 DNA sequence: TGTGCCAGCAGTTTGGACGTCGCAGGGATGCGCAATCAGCCCCAGCATTTT.